The entry below gives a single T cell receptor (beta chain) sequence along with its context. The antigen is not known. Measured with immunoSEQ multiplex PCR; TCRdb has only the in-frame clones, and not every one. The table shows 40,000 or so clones, with roughly 77% occurring only once. The CDR3 totals 17 residues. The V gene's germline CDR1 is MDHEN and CDR2 SYDVKM. V was trimmed by 7 bases and J by 2 bases, leaving 23 bases between them. These data come from a study of PD-1 blockade in mismatch repair-deficient tumors. Study-level background: Patients had approximately 12 mismatch repair-deficient cancer types, all previously treated and progressing. Study results and limitations: After pembrolizumab, tumor-resident clones rose rapidly, then generally contracted before radiologic responses.

PCR or immunohistochemistry showed mismatch repair deficiency in every enrolled patient. This clonotype was sampled from an adult with mismatch repair-deficient cancer. This chain connects TRBV28 to TRBJ2-5; TRBD1 is a possible D gene (5 bases). The specimen comprised peripheral blood, sampled 4 weeks after starting pembrolizumab. CDR3 nucleotide sequence: TGTGCCAGCACCTATGGCCCCAGGGAAGAATATCAAGAGACCCAGTACTTC. Translation: CASTYGPREEYQETQYF.